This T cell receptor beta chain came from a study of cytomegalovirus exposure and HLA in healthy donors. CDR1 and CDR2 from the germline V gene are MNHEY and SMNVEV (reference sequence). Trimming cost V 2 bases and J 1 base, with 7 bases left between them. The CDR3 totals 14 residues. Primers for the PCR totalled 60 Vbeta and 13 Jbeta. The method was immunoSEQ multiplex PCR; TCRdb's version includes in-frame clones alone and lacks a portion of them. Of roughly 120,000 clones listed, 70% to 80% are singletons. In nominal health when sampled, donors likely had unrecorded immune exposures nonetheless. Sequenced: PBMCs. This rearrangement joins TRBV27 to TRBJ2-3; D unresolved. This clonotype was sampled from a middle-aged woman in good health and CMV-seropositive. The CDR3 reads CASSLLAGTDTQYF. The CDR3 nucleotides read TGTGCCAGCAGTTTACTGGCCGGCACAGATACGCAGTATTTT.